Listed below are T cell receptor beta chains from one sample, sequenced in a study of regulatory T cells in long-lasting Graves disease. TCRdb processed the multiplex PCR reads anew with MiXCR; each CDR3 protein has one entry. In the table there are around 250,000 distinct CDR3 sequences, around 18% of which are singletons. Separately, the same data were catalogued under a study of T cells in Graves' hyperthyroidism and ophthalmopathy.

This material consisted of peripheral blood mononuclear cells (PBMCs), taken at new diagnosis, from a patient treated with antithyroid drugs. The receptors derive from a young woman with Graves disease. Both conserved end residues are part of each CDR3. D genes are given only for firm matches. The size of a clone is reported for some rows only, either as once, few or many, or as a class for expanded clones.

J gene	V gene	clone size	D gene	CDR3 DNA	CDR3 protein
TRBJ2-3	TRBV2	many	NA	TGTGCCAGCAAGTATAGAGGGGGGGCCGGAGATACGCAGTATTTT	CASKYRGGAGDTQYF
TRBJ2-7	TRBV3-1	NA	NA	TGTGCCAGCAGCCAACTGGGCCACGAGCAGTACTTC	CASSQLGHEQYF
TRBJ1-4	TRBV7-8	many	TRBD1	TGTGCCAGCAGCCCAAGGGAGACAGGGGTCAAACTGTTTTTT	CASSPRETGVKLFF
TRBJ1-5	TRBV12-3/TRBV12-4	NA	TRBD1	TGTGCCAGCAGTTTAGGCGGGACAGGACAGCCCCAGCATTTT	CASSLGGTGQPQHF
TRBJ1-5	TRBV12-3/TRBV12-4	many	NA	TGTGCCAGCAGCCCCCGGGGAGGGAATCGGCCCCAGCATTTT	CASSPRGGNRPQHF
TRBJ1-1	TRBV11-2	many	NA	TGTGCCAGCAGCGTTTCCCTGAACACTGAAGCTTTCTTT	CASSVSLNTEAFF
TRBJ1-4	TRBV2	many	TRBD1	TGTGCCAGCAGTGTTATGCAGGGGGAAGGTGGGCTAAACGAAAAACTGTTTTTT	CASSVMQGEGGLNEKLFF
TRBJ1-2	TRBV10-3	many	NA	TGTGCCATCAGTCAAGGTGGCAGGTCGTTCTATGGCTACACCTTC	CAISQGGRSFYGYTF
TRBJ2-3	TRBV9	NA	NA	TGTGCCAGCAGCGCGCTGGGGCCGAGGCCAGATACGCAGTATTTT	CASSALGPRPDTQYF
TRBJ2-1	TRBV7-2	many	TRBD2	TGTGCCAGCAGTCGGCCCGGACTAGCGGGGGGTTTAAGCTCCTACAATGAGCAGTTCTTC	CASSRPGLAGGLSSYNEQFF
TRBJ1-2	TRBV28	many	NA	TGTGCCAGCAGCGTCGACTTCTCAGGGGTCGATGGCTACACCTTC	CASSVDFSGVDGYTF